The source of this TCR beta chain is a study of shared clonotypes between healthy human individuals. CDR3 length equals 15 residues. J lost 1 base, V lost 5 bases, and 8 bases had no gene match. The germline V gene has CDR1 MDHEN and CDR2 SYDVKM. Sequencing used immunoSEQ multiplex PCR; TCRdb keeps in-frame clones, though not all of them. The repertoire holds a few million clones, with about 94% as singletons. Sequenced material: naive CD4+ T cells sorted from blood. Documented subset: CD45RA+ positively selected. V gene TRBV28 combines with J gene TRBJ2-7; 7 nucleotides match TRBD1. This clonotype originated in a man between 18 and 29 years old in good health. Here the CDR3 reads CASSPSDRMSYEQYF. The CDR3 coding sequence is TGTGCCAGCAGTCCGTCGGACAGGATGTCCTACGAGCAGTACTTC.